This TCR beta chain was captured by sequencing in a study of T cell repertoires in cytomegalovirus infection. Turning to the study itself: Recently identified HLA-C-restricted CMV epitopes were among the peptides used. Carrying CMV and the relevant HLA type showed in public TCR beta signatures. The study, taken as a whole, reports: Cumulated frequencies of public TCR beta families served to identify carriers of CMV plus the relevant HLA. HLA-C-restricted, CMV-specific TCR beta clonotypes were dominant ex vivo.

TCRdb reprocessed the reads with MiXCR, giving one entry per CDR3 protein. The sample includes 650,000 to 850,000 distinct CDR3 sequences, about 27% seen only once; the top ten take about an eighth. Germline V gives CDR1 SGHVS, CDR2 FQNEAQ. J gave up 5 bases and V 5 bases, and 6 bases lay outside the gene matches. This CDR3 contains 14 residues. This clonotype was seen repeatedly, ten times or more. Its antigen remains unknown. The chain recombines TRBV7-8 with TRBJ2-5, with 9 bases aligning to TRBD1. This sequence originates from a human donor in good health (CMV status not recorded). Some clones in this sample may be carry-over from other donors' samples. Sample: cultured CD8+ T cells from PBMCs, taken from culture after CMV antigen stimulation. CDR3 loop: CASSGRDREETQYF. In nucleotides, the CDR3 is TGTGCCAGCAGCGGCCGGGACAGGGAGGAGACCCAGTACTTC.